The sequence of this T cell receptor beta chain was determined in a study of neurological immune-mediated disorders. Trimming pared 1 base from V and 7 bases from J, leaving 17 bases between. This CDR3 region has 15 residues. Germline CDR1 SGHNT, CDR2 YENEEA. Findings and caveats of the study: The highest TCR clonal expansion occurred in HTLV-1-associated myelopathy; multiple sclerosis fell below healthy controls. None of the CDR3 amino acid sequences found in expanded clones was shared across subjects. This suggests that the TCR-beta repertoires were private in all groups.

A single run covered 15-18 subjects with over 170 million TCR-beta sequences. MiXCR, applied by TCRdb to the 5' RACE reads, yields one record per CDR3 protein. Of tens of thousands of distinct CDR3 sequences detected, approximately 12% appear once; the ten largest clones hold roughly 10%. Time point given: longitudinal time-point 3. Unsorted libraries were prepared from 2 million PBMCs that had been stored at -80 C. About this clonotype itself: Antigen: not known.

The J gene is TRBJ2-7, the V gene TRBV11-3; D gene ambiguous. The sequencing input was PBMCs. The origin of this receptor is a male donor with HTLV-1-associated myelopathy (HAM/TSP). The CDR3 protein is CASSLGIGSAWEQYF. The CDR3 bases are TGTGCCAGCAGCTTAGGTATCGGCTCGGCTTGGGAGCAGTACTTC.